This TCR beta chain was documented in a study of blood T cell repertoires in COVID-19. On the study more broadly: The United States, Italy and Spain supplied acute and convalescent COVID-19 samples. Sources were T cells, B-cell-depleted T cells, or PBMCs; the material itself was cDNA or gDNA.

In terms of age and location, participants ranged from roughly 18 to 90 years and lived in approximately 24 US areas. This clone has just a few counts. The assay was immunoSEQ multiplex PCR, and TCRdb's table has in-frame clones only and misses some. The sample includes 350,000 to 550,000 clones, roughly 87% of them seen just once. The sequence came from a woman between 18 and 30 years old with acute COVID-19. Sequencing was carried out using PBMCs or T cells enriched from blood (not recorded which).

The CDR3 region is CASSLASSGNTIYF. The DNA of the CDR3 is TGTGCCAGCAGTTTAGCCAGCTCTGGAAACACCATATATTTT. V and J are TRBV28 and TRBJ1-3, with unresolved D. V gave up 2 bases and J gave up 0 bases, with 5 bases separating them. The CDR3 covers 14 residues. Germline V lookup: CDR1 MDHEN, CDR2 SYDVKM.